A selection of T cell receptor beta chains follows, all from one sample in a study of regulatory T cells in long-lasting Graves disease. TCRdb redid the calling of the multiplex PCR reads with MiXCR, one entry per CDR3 protein. Of just over 600,000 distinct CDR3 sequences listed, around 17% are singletons. This same sample was also taken into another study, of T cells in Graves' hyperthyroidism and ophthalmopathy.

The sequencing here drew on peripheral blood mononuclear cells (PBMCs), taken at new diagnosis, from a patient treated with antithyroid drugs. The receptors originated from a woman aged 30 to 39 with Graves disease. The CDR3 runs from the conserved cysteine through the conserved F or W. A D gene is named only where the DNA matches it firmly. Rows give clone size only sometimes, using once, few, many, or a class for an expanded clone.

clone_size: few
v_call: TRBV25-1
d_call: -
j_call: TRBJ1-6
cdr3_nt: TGTGCCAGCAGTGAACAGGTTTCTCCCCTCCACTTT
cdr3_aa: CASSEQVSPLHF

clone_size: -
v_call: TRBV3-1
d_call: -
j_call: TRBJ2-5
cdr3_nt: TGTGCCAGCAGCAGTAATCCGGGACACCGGGAGACCCAGTACTTC
cdr3_aa: CASSSNPGHRETQYF

clone_size: -
v_call: TRBV29-1
d_call: -
j_call: TRBJ2-5
cdr3_nt: TGCAGCGTTGCATACTTGAAAGAGACCCAGTACTTC
cdr3_aa: CSVAYLKETQYF

clone_size: -
v_call: TRBV27
d_call: TRBD1
j_call: TRBJ1-6
cdr3_nt: TGTGCCAGCAGTTCCACCCGGCCGGACAGGGGAAATAATTCACCCCTCCACTTT
cdr3_aa: CASSSTRPDRGNNSPLHF

clone_size: many
v_call: TRBV12-3/TRBV12-4
d_call: -
j_call: TRBJ2-4
cdr3_nt: TGTGCCAGCATTCGGGACCACGGCCGTGGCAAAAACATTCAGTACTTC
cdr3_aa: CASIRDHGRGKNIQYF

clone_size: many
v_call: TRBV7-9
d_call: -
j_call: TRBJ2-3
cdr3_nt: TGTGCCAGCAGCTTAAGTTCGAGCGGGCCTAGCACAGATACGCAGTATTTT
cdr3_aa: CASSLSSSGPSTDTQYF

clone_size: -
v_call: TRBV28
d_call: -
j_call: TRBJ1-1
cdr3_nt: TGTGCCAGCAGTCCCGCCGGGATCTACACTGAAGCTTTCTTT
cdr3_aa: CASSPAGIYTEAFF

clone_size: -
v_call: TRBV28
d_call: -
j_call: TRBJ2-4
cdr3_nt: TGTGCCAGCAGTTCCCTCCCCCAGGGAAGCATTCAGTACTTC
cdr3_aa: CASSSLPQGSIQYF

clone_size: -
v_call: TRBV5-1
d_call: -
j_call: TRBJ2-3
cdr3_nt: TGCGCCAGCAGCTTGTTTGGGACCGCCGACACGCAGTATTTT
cdr3_aa: CASSLFGTADTQYF

clone_size: few
v_call: TRBV11-2
d_call: -
j_call: TRBJ2-3
cdr3_nt: TGTGCCAGCAGCACCCTACAGGGAGTCTTCACAGATACGCAGTATTTT
cdr3_aa: CASSTLQGVFTDTQYF

clone_size: -
v_call: TRBV27
d_call: -
j_call: TRBJ2-3
cdr3_nt: TGTGCCAGCAGTTTATTCTCTCCCGGGAGCACAGATACGCAGTATTTT
cdr3_aa: CASSLFSPGSTDTQYF

clone_size: many
v_call: TRBV15
d_call: -
j_call: TRBJ1-4
cdr3_nt: TGTGCCACCAGCAGAGGGGAGGGTCGAAAACTGTTTTTT
cdr3_aa: CATSRGEGRKLFF

clone_size: -
v_call: TRBV6-5
d_call: -
j_call: TRBJ2-5
cdr3_nt: TGTGCCAGCAGTTACTCGAGGACTCAACTCCAAGAGACCCAGTACTTC
cdr3_aa: CASSYSRTQLQETQYF

clone_size: many
v_call: TRBV6-1
d_call: TRBD1
j_call: TRBJ1-5
cdr3_nt: TGTGCCAGCACCCGGAGGACAGGGGGATATAGCAATCAGCCCCAGCATTTT
cdr3_aa: CASTRRTGGYSNQPQHF

clone_size: -
v_call: TRBV14
d_call: -
j_call: TRBJ2-5
cdr3_nt: TGTGCCAGCAGCCAGTATCAGGGGTCGGGCGAGACCCAGTACTTC
cdr3_aa: CASSQYQGSGETQYF

clone_size: many
v_call: TRBV30
d_call: -
j_call: TRBJ2-1
cdr3_nt: TGTGCCTGGAGTGTGCGGACCAGGGATGAGCAGTTCTTC
cdr3_aa: CAWSVRTRDEQFF

clone_size: many
v_call: TRBV12-3/TRBV12-4
d_call: TRBD2
j_call: TRBJ2-7
cdr3_nt: TGTGCCAGCAGTCCATCCATGACTAGCGGGAGACACGAGCAGTACTTC
cdr3_aa: CASSPSMTSGRHEQYF

clone_size: -
v_call: TRBV20-1
d_call: -
j_call: TRBJ2-1
cdr3_nt: TGCAGTGCTAGGCTAGGCCCGGGGGCCTACGAGCAGTTCTTC
cdr3_aa: CSARLGPGAYEQFF